Below are 15 T cell receptor beta chains sequenced from a single sample in a study of memory CD4+ T cells and cytomegalovirus serostatus. Single viable CD3+CD4+CD8-CD45RO+ cells were sorted as the memory CD4+ T cells. Method: immunoSEQ multiplex PCR; TCRdb's copy keeps in-frame clones and lacks some. The sample carries about 92,000 clones, 80% recorded once. Sequencing input: memory CD4+ T cells from blood. The receptor source for this set is an adult in good health and CMV-seropositive.

This clone was recorded only once. In nucleotides, the CDR3 is TGTGCCAGCAGCCCCCTAGCGGGAGAGACCGGGGAGCTGTTTTTT. As protein: CASSPLAGETGELFF. The rearrangement links TRBV7-6 to TRBJ2-2; 10 nucleotides line up with TRBD2. The V segment lost 5 bases and the J segment 5 bases; nucleotides outside the gene matches: 5. The CDR3 totals 15 residues. Germline CDR1 reads SGHVS; CDR2 reads FNYEAQ.

The chain employs TRBV7-2 and TRBJ2-7, with TRBD1 as a possible D gene (6 bases). CDR1 and CDR2 from the germline V gene are SGHTA and FQGNSA. V lost 5 bases and J 4 bases, leaving 9 bases between the germline ends. The CDR3 has 12 residues. The CDR3 here is CASSTDSYEQYF. The CDR3 DNA reads as TGTGCCAGCAGCACGGACAGTTACGAGCAGTACTTC.

About this clone: Other DNA sequences in the same sample also yield this CDR3. The rearrangement links TRBV15 to TRBJ1-2; D not resolved. This CDR3 is 13 amino acids long. Trimming removed 3 bases from V and 2 bases from J, with 7 bases in between. Germline CDR1 and CDR2: LNHNV and YYDKDF (reference sequence). The CDR3 region is CATSRDGNYGYTF. For the CDR3, the DNA is TGTGCCACCAGCAGGGACGGAAACTATGGCTACACCTTC.

This clone occurred once. The rearrangement uses TRBV11-2 and TRBJ2-3, with 8 nucleotides matching TRBD2. V gave up 1 base and J gave up 6 bases; unmatched junction bases: 6. This CDR3 comprises 15 residues. Germline lookup yields CDR1 SGHAT and CDR2 FQNNGV. CDR3 bases: TGTGCCAGCAGCTTAGGTCCGGGAGGGACGGATACGCAGTATTTT. Amino acids: CASSLGPGGTDTQYF.

This chain uses TRBV5-1 with TRBJ1-1, with D perhaps matching TRBD1 (5 bases). The germline CDR1 and CDR2 sequences are SGHRS and YFSETQ. There are 12 residues in the CDR3. Trimming removed 4 bases from V and 8 bases from J, with 12 bases in between. The CDR3 spells CASSGGGPEAFF. CDR3 sequence (DNA): TGCGCCAGCAGCGGGGGTGGCCCCGAAGCTTTCTTT.

The V and J genes are TRBV5-1 and TRBJ1-4; possibly TRBD1 for D (5 bases). V was clipped by 4 bases and J by 4 bases, with 17 bases between them. This CDR3 spans 16 amino acids. Germline V gives CDR1 SGHRS, CDR2 YFSETQ. This CDR3 reads CASSAPGTESNEKLFF. In DNA, the CDR3 is TGCGCCAGCAGCGCCCCCGGGACGGAGAGTAATGAAAAACTGTTTTTT.

This clone has only one observation. This chain uses TRBV6-1 with TRBJ1-2, with TRBD1 identical over 7 bases. J lost 4 bases, V lost 3 bases, and 2 bases had no gene match. This CDR3 comprises 13 residues. CDR1 MNHNS and CDR2 SASEGT come from the germline V gene. The CDR3 DNA follows: TGTGCCAGCAGTGACCGGGACAGCTATGGCTACACCTTC. Its protein product is CASSDRDSYGYTF.

The rearrangement uses TRBV5-1 and TRBJ2-7; D is perhaps TRBD2 (7 bases). The germline CDR1 and CDR2 sequences are SGHRS and YFSETQ. The V end was cut by 0 bases, the J end by 2 bases, with 18 bases between. The CDR3 has 17 residues. The CDR3 DNA is TGCGCCAGCAGCTTGGGCCCAGGCAGGGGACTACCCTACGAGCAGTACTTC. This encodes CASSLGPGRGLPYEQYF.

The chain recombines TRBV7-2 with TRBJ2-4; 8 bases are a match to TRBD1. CDR3 length equals 16 residues. Germline lookup yields CDR1 SGHTA and CDR2 FQGNSA. Trimming took 4 bases from V and 8 from J; bases not matched to a gene: 13. The CDR3 coding sequence is TGTGCCAGCAGCTCTAGATTGACAGGGGCCGGGGACATTCAGTACTTC. Its translation: CASSSRLTGAGDIQYF.

The chain joins TRBV19 to TRBJ1-3; 8 nucleotides match TRBD1. The V segment lost 7 bases and the J segment 6 bases; nucleotides outside the gene matches: 11. CDR1 and CDR2 from the germline V gene are LNHDA and SQIVND (reference sequence). This CDR3 has 15 residues. CDR3 nucleotide sequence: TGTGCCAGTACCCGACAGGGGACCACCGCAAACACCATATATTTT. Translation gives CASTRQGTTANTIYF.

CDR3 sequence: CASSYTGQVTYNEQFF. CDR3 coding DNA: TGTGCCAGCAGCTATACTGGACAGGTTACCTACAATGAGCAGTTCTTC. This chain connects TRBV5-6 to TRBJ2-1; 7 bases are shared with TRBD1. Germline V gene sequence: CDR1 SGHDT, CDR2 YYEEEE. The trim removed 3 bases at V and 2 bases at J, leaving 8 bases unmatched. The CDR3 is 16 amino acids.

The chain carries TRBV6-5 and TRBJ1-2, with 9 bases identical to TRBD1. Trimming took 6 bases from V and 7 from J; bases not matched to a gene: 12. Per the germline V gene, CDR1 is MNHEY and CDR2 is SVGAGI. The CDR3 spans 15 residues. CDR3 bases: TGTGCCAGCAGGTCCACACAGGGGGCCTGGAGTGGCTACACCTTC. Its protein is CASRSTQGAWSGYTF.

The genes are TRBV5-4 and TRBJ2-1; D ambiguous. V lost 4 bases to trimming and J lost 1 base, with 21 bases between them. In germline, CDR1 is SGHNT, CDR2 YYREEE (reference sequence). This CDR3 contains 18 residues. The CDR3 region has the DNA TGTGCCAGCAGCCCGCCACCCGGCGGAAGAAAGTCCTACAATGAGCAGTTCTTC. Its translation: CASSPPPGGRKSYNEQFF.

The V call is TRBV7-2, the J call TRBJ2-1; tentatively, D is TRBD2 (6 bases). The CDR3 loop spans 12 amino acids. Germline lookup yields CDR1 SGHTA and CDR2 FQGNSA. V was clipped by 3 bases and J by 9 bases, with 9 bases between them. As DNA, the CDR3 is TGTGCCAGCAGCTTCAGCGGGCTTGAGCAGTTCTTC. Encoded protein: CASSFSGLEQFF.

The chain is built from TRBV2 and TRBJ2-2; 8 bases map to TRBD2. The CDR3 runs to 13 residues. V lost 6 bases to trimming and J lost 5 bases; unmatched junction nucleotides: 2. Germline CDR1 is SNHLY and CDR2 is FYNNEI. This CDR3 reads CASSRGGTGELFF. The CDR3 nucleotides are TGTGCCAGCAGCCGGGGGGGAACCGGGGAGCTGTTTTTT.